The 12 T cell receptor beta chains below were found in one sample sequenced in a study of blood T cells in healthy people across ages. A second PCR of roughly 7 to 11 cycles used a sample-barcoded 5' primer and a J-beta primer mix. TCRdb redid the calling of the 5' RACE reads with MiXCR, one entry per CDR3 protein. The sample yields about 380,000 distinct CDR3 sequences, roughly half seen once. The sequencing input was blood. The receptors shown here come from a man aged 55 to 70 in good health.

CDR3 residues: CASSAGPSGSGANVLTF. The CDR3 DNA is TGCGCCAGCAGCGCGGGACCGTCCGGCTCTGGGGCCAACGTCCTGACTTTC. The V call is TRBV5-1, the J call TRBJ2-6, with a possible D match to TRBD2 (6 bases). With 4 bases removed from V and 0 bases from J, the gap between germline ends came to 14 bases. Germline CDR1 is SGHRS and CDR2 is YFSETQ. The CDR3 has 17 residues.

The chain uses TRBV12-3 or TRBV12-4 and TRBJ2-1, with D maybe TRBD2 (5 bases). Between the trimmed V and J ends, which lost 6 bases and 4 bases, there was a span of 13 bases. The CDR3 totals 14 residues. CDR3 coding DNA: TGTGCCAGCAGCCGCCCCCCGGGGTACAATGAGCAGTTCTTC. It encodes CASSRPPGYNEQFF.

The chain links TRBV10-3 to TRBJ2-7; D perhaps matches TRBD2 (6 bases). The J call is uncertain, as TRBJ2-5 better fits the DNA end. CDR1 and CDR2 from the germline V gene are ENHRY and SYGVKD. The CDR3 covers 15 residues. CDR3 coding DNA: TGTGCCATCAGACCCGGGACTGGAAGTTGGGAGACCCAGTACTTC. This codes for CAIRPGTGSWETQYF.

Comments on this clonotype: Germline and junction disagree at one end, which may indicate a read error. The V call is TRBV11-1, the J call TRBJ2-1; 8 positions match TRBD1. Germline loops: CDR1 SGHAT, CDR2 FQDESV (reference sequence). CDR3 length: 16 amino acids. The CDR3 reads CASSLGTGSSYNERFF. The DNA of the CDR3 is TGTGCCAGCAGCTTAGGGACAGGGAGCTCCTACAATGAGCGGTTCTTC.

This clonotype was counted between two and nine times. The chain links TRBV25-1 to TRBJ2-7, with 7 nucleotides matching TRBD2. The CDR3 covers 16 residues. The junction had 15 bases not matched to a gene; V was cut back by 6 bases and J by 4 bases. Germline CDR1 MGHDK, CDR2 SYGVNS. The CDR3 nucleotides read TGTGCCAGCAGCCCTCTAAGGGGAGGGAGAAATTACGAGCAGTACTTC. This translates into CASSPLRGGRNYEQYF.

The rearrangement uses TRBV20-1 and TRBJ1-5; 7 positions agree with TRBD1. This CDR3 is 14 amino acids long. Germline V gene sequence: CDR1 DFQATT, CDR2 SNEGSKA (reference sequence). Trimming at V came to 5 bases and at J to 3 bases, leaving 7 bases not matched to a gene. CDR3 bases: TGCAGTGCTCCAGGGGGGGGGGACAATCAGCCCCAGCATTTT. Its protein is CSAPGGGDNQPQHF.

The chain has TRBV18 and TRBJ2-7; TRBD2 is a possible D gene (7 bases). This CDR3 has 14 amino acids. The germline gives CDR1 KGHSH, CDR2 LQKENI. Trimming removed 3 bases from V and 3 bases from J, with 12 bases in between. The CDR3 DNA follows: TGTGCCAGCTCACCGAAAGGGGGGGGCTACGAGCAGTACTTC. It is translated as CASSPKGGGYEQYF. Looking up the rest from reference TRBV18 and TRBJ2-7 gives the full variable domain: NAGVMQNPRHLVRRRGQEARLRCSPMKGHSHVYWYRQLPEEGLKFMVYLQKENIIDESGMPKERFSAEFPKEGPSILRIQQVVRGDSAAYFCASSPKGGGYEQYFGPGTRLTVT.

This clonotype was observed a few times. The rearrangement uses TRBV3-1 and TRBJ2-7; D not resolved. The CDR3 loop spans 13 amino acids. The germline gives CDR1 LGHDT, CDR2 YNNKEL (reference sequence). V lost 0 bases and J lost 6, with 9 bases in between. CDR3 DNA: TGTGCCAGCAGCCAAGATTATATGCGCGAGCAGTACTTC. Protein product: CASSQDYMREQYF.

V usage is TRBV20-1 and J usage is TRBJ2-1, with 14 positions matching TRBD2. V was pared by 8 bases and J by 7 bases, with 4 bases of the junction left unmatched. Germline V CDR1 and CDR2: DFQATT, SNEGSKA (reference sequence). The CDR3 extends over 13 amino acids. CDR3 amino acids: CSPRTSGGNEQFF. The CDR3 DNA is TGCAGTCCTCGGACTAGCGGGGGGAATGAGCAGTTCTTC.

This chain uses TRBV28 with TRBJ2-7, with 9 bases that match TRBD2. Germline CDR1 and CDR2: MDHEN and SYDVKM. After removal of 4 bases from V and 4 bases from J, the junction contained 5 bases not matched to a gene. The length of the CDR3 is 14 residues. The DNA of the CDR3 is TGTGCCAGCAGTTACGGACTAGCGACGTACGAGCAGTACTTC. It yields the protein CASSYGLATYEQYF.

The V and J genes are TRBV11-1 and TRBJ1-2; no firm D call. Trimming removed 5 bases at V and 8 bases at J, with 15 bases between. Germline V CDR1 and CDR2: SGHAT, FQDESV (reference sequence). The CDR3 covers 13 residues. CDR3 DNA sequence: TGTGCCAGCAGCCAAATGAGGACGGGAGGCTACACCTTC. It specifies CASSQMRTGGYTF.

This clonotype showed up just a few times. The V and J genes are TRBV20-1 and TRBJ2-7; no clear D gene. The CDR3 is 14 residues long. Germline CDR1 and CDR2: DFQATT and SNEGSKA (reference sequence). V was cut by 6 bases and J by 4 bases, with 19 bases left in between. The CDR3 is CSAHKPDVSYEQYF. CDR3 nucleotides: TGCAGTGCCCACAAACCAGATGTGAGTTACGAGCAGTACTTC.